Following are 25 T cell receptor beta chains from one sample sequenced in a study of radiotherapy plus CTLA-4 blockade in lung cancer. The table came from immunoSEQ multiplex PCR; TCRdb's copy has only in-frame clones and leaves some out. The repertoire has tens of thousands of clones, roughly three quarters of them found once; the top ten carry approximately 12%. The specimen was peripheral blood, collected from a patient treated with radiotherapy plus ipilimumab. These receptors came from a human donor with non-small cell lung cancer who had stable disease on radiotherapy plus ipilimumab.

The chain recombines TRBV9 with TRBJ2-3; D perhaps matches TRBD2 (7 bases). The CDR3 totals 16 residues. Germline CDR1 SGDLS, CDR2 YYNGEE. Between the trimmed V and J ends, which lost 6 bases and 4 bases, there was a span of 21 bases. The CDR3 spells CASTSLAGAPPDTQYF. In nucleotides, the CDR3 is TGTGCCAGCACCTCACTCGCGGGGGCCCCTCCAGATACGCAGTATTTT.

The chain employs TRBV6-5 and TRBJ1-5; D unresolved. Germline CDR1 reads MNHEY; CDR2 reads SVGAGI. Deletions cut 6 bases from V and 9 bases from J, with 18 bases between. This CDR3 is built from 14 residues. DNA of the CDR3: TGTGCCAGCAGAGGCCGGGGTTTGCGTCGGCCCCAGCATTTT. Protein: CASRGRGLRRPQHF.

The chain combines TRBV5-1 with TRBJ2-5, with 7 bases that match TRBD2. The germline V gene encodes CDR1 SGHRS and CDR2 YFSETQ. The CDR3 consists of 14 residues. The ends lost 4 bases at V and 4 bases at J; junction bases unmatched: 7. CDR3 in DNA: TGCGCCAGCAGCCCGATGGGAGGGAGAGAGACCCAGTACTTC. It encodes CASSPMGGRETQYF.

The chain joins TRBV6-5 to TRBJ1-1, with TRBD1 as a possible D gene (5 bases). V lost 0 bases and J 1 base, leaving 9 bases between the germline ends. Per the germline V gene, CDR1 is MNHEY and CDR2 is SVGAGI. The CDR3 covers 15 residues. The CDR3: CASSYSVGGNTEAFF. CDR3 nucleotides: TGTGCCAGCAGTTACTCGGTGGGGGGGAACACTGAAGCTTTCTTT.

This clone occurred a few times. The gene calls are TRBV6-1 and TRBJ1-2; D perhaps matches TRBD1 (5 bases). The germline V gene encodes CDR1 MNHNS and CDR2 SASEGT. The CDR3 length is 14 residues. The V gene lost 0 bases and the J gene lost 7 bases, with 12 bases spanning the gap. CDR3 coding DNA: TGTGCCAGCAGTGAAGCGCTTGGGCAGGGTGGCTACACCTTC. Its translation is CASSEALGQGGYTF.

V is TRBV12-5 and J is TRBJ2-5; 9 positions agree with TRBD1. The V and J ends lost 6 bases and 4 bases, in that order; junction bases with no gene match: 6. Looked up from germline, CDR1 is LGHNT and CDR2 is FRNRAP. This CDR3 has 14 amino acids. The CDR3 DNA follows: TGTGCTAGTGGATACGGGACAGGGAGAGAGACCCAGTACTTC. Protein product: CASGYGTGRETQYF.

Only one count was recorded for this clone. V is TRBV7-2 and J is TRBJ1-5; D is ambiguous. This CDR3 has 17 residues. Germline CDR1 and CDR2: SGHTA and FQGNSA. The V end lost 4 bases, the J end lost 0 bases, and 16 bases lay between the germline ends. CDR3 sequence: CASSSTVDPNSNQPQHF. CDR3 DNA: TGTGCCAGCAGCTCTACGGTGGACCCTAATAGCAATCAGCCCCAGCATTTT. Combining the CDR3 with reference TRBV7-2 and TRBJ1-5 gives the whole variable domain GAGVSQSPSNKVTEKGKDVELRCDPISGHTALYWYRQSLGQGLEFLIYFQGNSAPDKSGLPSDRFSAERTGGSVSTLTIQRTQQEDSAVYLCASSSTVDPNSNQPQHFGDGTRLSIL.

This chain connects TRBV5-6 to TRBJ2-7, with D possibly TRBD1 on 5 matching bases. Per the germline V gene, CDR1 is SGHDT and CDR2 is YYEEEE. The germline V and J ends were trimmed by 4 bases and 3 bases, with 20 bases remaining between them. This CDR3 comprises 16 residues. The DNA of the CDR3 is TGTGCCAGCAGCGGGCTTAAAGTGGCAGGGAACTACGAGCAGTACGTC. Translating it yields CASSGLKVAGNYEQYV.

V usage is TRBV28 and J usage is TRBJ1-6, with 7 bases identical to TRBD1. The CDR3 covers 19 residues. Germline V gene lookup returns CDR1 MDHEN and CDR2 SYDVKM. The junction had 17 bases not matched to a gene; V was cut back by 4 bases and J by 5 bases. Here the CDR3 DNA reads TGTGCCAGCAGTTCCGTGGGACAGACCAGGCGCCTGGATAATTCACCCCTCCACTTT. Translating it yields CASSSVGQTRRLDNSPLHF.

The V and J genes are TRBV5-1 and TRBJ2-2, with 9 bases matching TRBD1. The germline gives CDR1 SGHRS, CDR2 YFSETQ. The CDR3 has 15 residues. Trimming removed 5 bases from V and 7 bases from J; junction bases left unmatched: 9. CDR3 sequence (DNA): TGCGCCAGCAGACGGACAGGGGTGTTCAGCGGGGAGCTGTTTTTT. Translated: CASRRTGVFSGELFF.

The rearrangement uses TRBV7-9 and TRBJ1-2, with D perhaps TRBD1 (6 bases). This CDR3 comprises 13 residues. The germline V gene encodes CDR1 SEHNR and CDR2 FQNEAQ (reference sequence). V lost 5 bases to trimming and J lost 2 bases, with 9 bases between them. CDR3 coding DNA: TGTGCCAGCAGCCCCGGACAGAACTATGGCTACACCTTC. This encodes CASSPGQNYGYTF.

The chain carries TRBV7-9 and TRBJ2-2; tentative D call: TRBD2 (6 bases). The V gene lost 4 bases and the J gene lost 6 bases, with 18 bases spanning the gap. Germline CDR1 SEHNR, CDR2 FQNEAQ (reference sequence). The CDR3 has 16 amino acids. The CDR3 region is CASSSTLLASAGELFF. The DNA for the CDR3 is TGTGCCAGCAGCTCCACCCTTCTAGCGTCGGCCGGGGAGCTGTTTTTT.

This chain uses TRBV14 with TRBJ1-3; 10 positions match TRBD1. Germline V gene sequence: CDR1 SGHDN, CDR2 FVKESK. This CDR3 has 16 residues. The V and J ends lost 4 bases and 0 bases, in that order; junction bases with no gene match: 3. The CDR3 sequence: CASSLRTGGSGNTIYF. The CDR3 DNA is TGTGCCAGCAGCCTCAGGACAGGGGGCTCTGGAAACACCATATATTTT.

The chain joins TRBV5-1 to TRBJ1-2, with 11 bases lining up with TRBD1. Germline V lookup: CDR1 SGHRS, CDR2 YFSETQ. The CDR3 totals 15 residues. V trimming: 0 bases; J trimming: 8 bases; junction bases outside the gene matches: 6. CDR3 DNA: TGCGCCAGCAGCTTGGCGCCGGGACAGGGGGACGGCTACACCTTC. Its protein product is CASSLAPGQGDGYTF.

This chain links TRBV7-2 with TRBJ2-3; D is undetermined. The CDR3 sequence is 15 residues long. Per germline, CDR1 SGHTA and CDR2 FQGNSA. Trimming took 5 bases from V and 3 from J, leaving 15 bases between them. CDR3 residues: CASSPALLGTDTQYF. CDR3 DNA sequence: TGTGCCAGCAGCCCCGCCCTCCTCGGAACAGATACGCAGTATTTT.

This clone was detected a few times. The chain carries TRBV28 and TRBJ1-2, with 9 bases that match TRBD1. CDR3 length equals 14 residues. V was pared by 5 bases and J by 14 bases, with 15 bases of the junction left unmatched. Germline CDR1 MDHEN, CDR2 SYDVKM. CDR3 residues: CASSPVLGQGLKTF. CDR3 in DNA: TGTGCCAGCAGTCCAGTTTTGGGACAGGGATTAAAGACCTTC.

The CDR3, as DNA: TGTGCCAGCAGCCGGGGGGCCAACACCGGGGAGCTGTTTTTT. Encoded protein: CASSRGANTGELFF. V and J are TRBV14 and TRBJ2-2; D could derive from TRBD1 or TRBD2 (6 bases each). Germline V gene data show CDR1 as SGHDN and CDR2 as FVKESK. The ends were cut back, 4 bases at V and 2 bases at J, with 8 bases in the middle. This CDR3 has 14 residues.

The V and J genes are TRBV10-2 and TRBJ1-6; D perhaps matches TRBD1 (6 bases). Per the germline V gene, CDR1 is WSHSY and CDR2 is SAAADI. The CDR3 runs to 15 residues. V gave up 7 bases and J gave up 7 bases, with 17 bases separating them. The DNA for the CDR3 is TGCGCCAGCAAAATCTCAGGGGTCGCAAATTCACCCCTCCACTTT. As protein: CASKISGVANSPLHF.

This sequence joins TRBV4-1 and TRBJ1-6; a weak D match, TRBD1 (6 bases). This CDR3 is 13 amino acids long. Germline V gives CDR1 MGHRA, CDR2 YSYEKL. V lost 5 bases and J 7 bases, leaving 9 bases between the germline ends. The CDR3 here is CASSWDTNSPLHF. Written as DNA, the CDR3 is TGCGCCAGCAGCTGGGACACAAATTCACCCCTCCACTTT.

The chain uses TRBV4-1 and TRBJ1-5; perhaps TRBD1 as D (6 bases). Germline assignment: CDR1 MGHRA and CDR2 YSYEKL. CDR3 length: 14 amino acids. Deletions cut 3 bases from V and 7 bases from J, with 13 bases between. CDR3 protein: CASSHTGFGQPQHF. The CDR3 nucleotides are TGCGCCAGCAGCCATACAGGGTTCGGCCAGCCCCAGCATTTT.

Here the CDR3 reads CASSPERNSWGNTIYF. CDR3 nucleotide sequence: TGTGCCAGCAGCCCCGAAAGGAACTCTTGGGGAAACACCATATATTTT. The chain employs TRBV5-4 and TRBJ1-3; D is ambiguous. V was cut by 4 bases and J by 4 bases, with 18 bases left in between. The length of the CDR3 is 16 residues. In germline, CDR1 is SGHNT, CDR2 YYREEE (reference sequence).

The gene calls are TRBV6-5 and TRBJ1-5; D not certain. Trimming shortened V by 5 bases and J by 0 bases, and 11 bases separated the two germline ends. Germline CDR1 and CDR2: MNHEY and SVGAGI. The CDR3 is 15 residues long. CDR3 DNA: TGTGCCAGCAGTCTACAGCCGGATAGCAATCAGCCCCAGCATTTT. It is translated as CASSLQPDSNQPQHF.

J is TRBJ2-5 and V is TRBV6-1; D is perhaps TRBD1 (6 bases). CDR3 length: 14 amino acids. Germline assignment: CDR1 MNHNS and CDR2 SASEGT. V shed 4 bases and J shed 1 base, with 10 bases lying between them. This CDR3 is CASSVDRFQETQYF. CDR3 nucleotides: TGTGCCAGCAGTGTTGACAGGTTCCAAGAGACCCAGTACTTC.

J is TRBJ2-7 and V is TRBV11-2, with 11 nucleotides matching TRBD1. Germline assignment: CDR1 SGHAT and CDR2 FQNNGV. The CDR3 runs to 14 residues. V dropped 3 bases and J dropped 7; count of bases not matched to a gene: 5. As DNA, the CDR3 is TGTGCCAGCAGCTTCGGACAGGGGGCTTGGGAGCAGTACGTC. Protein product: CASSFGQGAWEQYV.

V gene TRBV7-2 combines with J gene TRBJ2-7; D is tentatively TRBD1 or TRBD2 (5 bases each). The CDR3 consists of 17 residues. Germline V gene sequence: CDR1 SGHTA, CDR2 FQGNSA. V was cut by 4 bases and J by 0 bases, with 19 bases left in between. CDR3 sequence: CASSSSHRDPSSYEQYF. As DNA, the CDR3 is TGTGCCAGCAGCTCATCCCACCGGGACCCTTCCTCCTACGAGCAGTACTTC.